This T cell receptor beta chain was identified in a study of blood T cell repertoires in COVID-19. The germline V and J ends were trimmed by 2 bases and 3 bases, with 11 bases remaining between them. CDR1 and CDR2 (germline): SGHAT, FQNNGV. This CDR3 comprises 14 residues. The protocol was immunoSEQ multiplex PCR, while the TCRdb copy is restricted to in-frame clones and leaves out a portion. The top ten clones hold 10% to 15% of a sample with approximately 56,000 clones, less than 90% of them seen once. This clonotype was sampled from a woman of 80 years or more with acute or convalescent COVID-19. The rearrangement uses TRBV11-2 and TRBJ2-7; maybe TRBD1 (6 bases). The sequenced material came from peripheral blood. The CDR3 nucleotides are TGTGCCAGCAGCTTATGGGGGCAGCACTACGAGCAGTACTTC. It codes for CASSLWGQHYEQYF.